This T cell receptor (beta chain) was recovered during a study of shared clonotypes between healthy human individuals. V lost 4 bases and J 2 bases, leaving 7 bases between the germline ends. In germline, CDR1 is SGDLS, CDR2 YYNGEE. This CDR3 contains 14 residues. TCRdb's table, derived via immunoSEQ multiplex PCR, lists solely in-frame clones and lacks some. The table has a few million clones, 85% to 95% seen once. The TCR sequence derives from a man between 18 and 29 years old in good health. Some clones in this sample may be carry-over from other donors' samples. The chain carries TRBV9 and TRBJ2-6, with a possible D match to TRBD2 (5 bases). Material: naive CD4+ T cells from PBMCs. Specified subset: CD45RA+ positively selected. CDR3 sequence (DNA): TGTGCCAGCAGCCCGGAGGCTGGGGCCAACGTCCTGACTTTC. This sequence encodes CASSPEAGANVLTF.